What follows are 29 T cell receptor beta chains derived from one specimen sequenced in a study of blood T cell repertoires in COVID-19 (dated by TCRdb to about 2020). Library creation used the immunoSEQ multiplex PCR assay. TCRdb's version of the immuneACCESS table is confined to in-frame rearrangements and falls short of the full clone set. An unresolved V gene accounts for under half of the shortfall where checked; the remainder is of unknown origin. The sample table contains roughly 53,000 clones; only one count was recorded for over 70% of them. Together, the top ten hold about 2% of the sample. The specimen was peripheral blood. Receptors originate from a woman of 80 years or more with COVID-19, enrolled during active disease.

The genes are TRBV5-6 and TRBJ1-1; possibly TRBD1 for D (5 bases). The CDR3 is made up of 15 amino acids. The V gene lost 4 bases and the J gene lost 3 bases, with 16 bases spanning the gap. CDR1 is SGHDT, CDR2 YYEEEE, per germline. The CDR3: CASSVEGRFDTEAFF. The CDR3, as DNA: TGTGCCAGCAGCGTGGAGGGGCGGTTCGACACTGAAGCTTTCTTT.

The rearrangement joins TRBV5-1 to TRBJ2-2; D remains ambiguous. The CDR3 sequence is 13 residues long. V was shortened by 4 bases and J by 0 bases, with 4 bases between the two germline ends. The germline gives CDR1 SGHRS, CDR2 YFSETQ. CDR3 protein: CASSPANTGELFF. For the CDR3, the DNA is TGCGCCAGCAGCCCAGCGAACACCGGGGAGCTGTTTTTT.

The genes are TRBV19 and TRBJ1-1, with TRBD1 matching over 7 bases. Germline CDR1 LNHDA, CDR2 SQIVND (reference sequence). J gave up 0 bases and V 2 bases, and 9 bases lay outside the gene matches. The CDR3 contains 17 residues. The CDR3: CASSIRQGPTMNTEAFF. CDR3 nucleotide sequence: TGTGCCAGTAGTATACGACAGGGCCCGACTATGAACACTGAAGCTTTCTTT.

The gene calls are TRBV5-5 and TRBJ1-4; no clear D. V lost 5 bases and J 9 bases, leaving 8 bases between the germline ends. Germline values: CDR1 SGHKS, CDR2 YYEKEE (reference sequence). CDR3 size: 11 residues. The CDR3 coding sequence is TGTGCCAGCAGGAATACAAAAAAACTGTTTTTT. This gives the protein CASRNTKKLFF.

The rearrangement uses TRBV28 and TRBJ2-7, with TRBD1 as a possible D gene (5 bases). The germline CDR1 and CDR2 sequences are MDHEN and SYDVKM. With 5 bases removed from V and 6 bases from J, the gap between germline ends came to 14 bases. The CDR3 length is 13 residues. The CDR3 sequence: CASSPRVSGEQYF. For the CDR3, the DNA is TGTGCCAGCAGTCCCAGGGTATCGGGCGAGCAGTACTTC.

This sequence joins TRBV28 and TRBJ2-5; 11 positions agree with TRBD2. Losses at the gene ends were 8 bases for V and 1 base for J; bases not matched to a gene: 15. CDR1 and CDR2 from the germline V gene are MDHEN and SYDVKM. This CDR3 contains 18 residues. The CDR3 nucleotides read TGTGCCAGCCCGCCCGGGACTAGCGGCCTTTTCGTCCAAGAGACCCAGTACTTC. The encoded protein is CASPPGTSGLFVQETQYF.

The chain has TRBV28 and TRBJ2-3; TRBD2 is a possible D gene (5 bases). The ends were cut back, 6 bases at V and 5 bases at J, with 18 bases in the middle. There are 15 residues in the CDR3. CDR1 and CDR2 (germline): MDHEN, SYDVKM. The CDR3 spells CASSPGGESGDTQYF. The CDR3 DNA follows: TGTGCCAGCAGCCCAGGCGGTGAGAGCGGAGATACGCAGTATTTT.

This chain uses TRBV5-1 with TRBJ1-1; perhaps TRBD1 as D (5 bases). The CDR3 runs to 15 residues. The germline V gene has CDR1 SGHRS and CDR2 YFSETQ. The V and J ends lost 0 bases and 4 bases respectively, with 13 bases between them. The CDR3 loop is CASSLDGRGGTEAFF. As DNA, the CDR3 is TGCGCCAGCAGCTTGGACGGTAGGGGAGGCACTGAAGCTTTCTTT.

The chain carries TRBV19 and TRBJ1-1; perhaps TRBD1 as D (6 bases). The V gene's germline CDR1 is LNHDA and CDR2 SQIVND (reference sequence). The CDR3 extends over 14 amino acids. V gave up 5 bases and J gave up 0 bases, with 10 bases separating them. This CDR3 is CASSLNRVNTEAFF. DNA for the CDR3: TGTGCCAGTAGTCTGAACAGGGTGAACACTGAAGCTTTCTTT.

The rearrangement uses TRBV7-9 and TRBJ2-1; the match to TRBD2 covers 12 bases. Per the germline V gene, CDR1 is SEHNR and CDR2 is FQNEAQ (reference sequence). This CDR3 has 16 amino acids. After removal of 4 bases from V and 7 bases from J, the junction contained 8 bases not matched to a gene. Here the CDR3 reads CASSSASGRVRNEQFF. The CDR3 DNA sequence: TGTGCCAGCAGCTCAGCTAGCGGGAGGGTTAGGAATGAGCAGTTCTTC.

The chain recombines TRBV5-4 with TRBJ1-2; the match to TRBD1 covers 9 bases. Germline V lookup: CDR1 SGHNT, CDR2 YYREEE (reference sequence). Germline trimming cut 3 bases from V and 8 bases from J; bases unmatched to any gene: 8. This CDR3 is built from 14 residues. The CDR3 reads CASSSWTGAGGYTF. CDR3 nucleotides: TGTGCCAGCAGCTCCTGGACAGGGGCTGGAGGCTACACCTTC.

This chain links TRBV7-2 with TRBJ2-2; D call uncertain. The CDR3 loop spans 15 amino acids. CDR1 is SGHTA and CDR2 is FQGNSA in the germline V gene. Trimming pared 1 base from V and 0 bases from J, leaving 6 bases between. The CDR3 DNA is TGTGCCAGCAGCTTAGGTAGTGCGAACACCGGGGAGCTGTTTTTT. The encoded protein is CASSLGSANTGELFF.

The chain couples TRBV7-8 to TRBJ1-1; 9 bases are a match to TRBD1. Germline assignment: CDR1 SGHVS and CDR2 FQNEAQ. CDR3 length: 12 residues. V shed 5 bases and J 11 bases; nucleotides not matched to a gene: 6. Written as DNA, the CDR3 is TGTGCCAGCAGCGAGGGACAGGGTAATGCTTTCTTT. This encodes CASSEGQGNAFF. Using reference TRBV7-8 and TRBJ1-1 for the parts outside the CDR3, the full variable domain is GAGVSQSPRYKVAKRGQDVALRCDPISGHVSLFWYQQALGQGPEFLTYFQNEAQLDKSGLPSDRFFAERPEGSVSTLKIQRTQQEDSAVYLCASSEGQGNAFFGQGTRLTVV.

V and J are TRBV27 and TRBJ2-1; D uncertain. CDR1 and CDR2 from the germline V gene are MNHEY and SMNVEV (reference sequence). Deletions cut 3 bases from V and 0 bases from J, with 6 bases between. This CDR3 spans 14 amino acids. The CDR3 region has the DNA TGTGCCAGCAGTTTCAGAAGCTCCTACAATGAGCAGTTCTTC. Its protein is CASSFRSSYNEQFF.

The rearrangement links TRBV19 to TRBJ2-1, with 9 bases fitting TRBD2. The CDR3 has 17 residues. Trimming took 3 bases from V and 8 from J; bases not matched to a gene: 14. Germline values: CDR1 LNHDA, CDR2 SQIVND (reference sequence). The CDR3: CASSILPLAGSWDEQFF. CDR3 sequence (DNA): TGTGCCAGTAGTATCCTCCCCCTAGCGGGGTCGTGGGATGAGCAGTTCTTC.

The V gene is TRBV4-1, the J gene TRBJ2-5; the match to TRBD2 covers 13 bases. J was trimmed by 5 bases and V by 2 bases; bases with no gene match: 5. This CDR3 spans 16 amino acids. The germline V gene encodes CDR1 MGHRA and CDR2 YSYEKL. This CDR3 is CASSQTSGGAGETQYF. The CDR3 DNA reads TGCGCCAGCAGCCAAACTAGCGGGGGGGCCGGGGAGACCCAGTACTTC.

The count of this clone is one. This chain uses TRBV11-2 with TRBJ2-3; the match to TRBD2 covers 10 bases. From germline, CDR1 is SGHAT and CDR2 FQNNGV. This CDR3 has 15 amino acids. V dropped 3 bases and J dropped 6; count of bases not matched to a gene: 6. CDR3 sequence: CASSFASGGGDTQYF. The CDR3 coding sequence is TGTGCCAGCAGCTTCGCTAGCGGGGGAGGGGATACGCAGTATTTT.

This clone was seen once. The chain employs TRBV5-1 and TRBJ2-1; 10 bases map to TRBD2. There are 16 residues in the CDR3. The V segment lost 0 bases and the J segment 4 bases; nucleotides outside the gene matches: 4. Looked up from germline, CDR1 is SGHRS and CDR2 is YFSETQ. The CDR3 loop reads CASSLGGTSVYNEQFF. The CDR3 DNA is TGCGCCAGCAGCTTGGGTGGGACTAGCGTATACAATGAGCAGTTCTTC.

This sequence joins TRBV30 and TRBJ2-3; 9 nucleotides align to TRBD2. There are 16 residues in the CDR3. Trimming cost V 2 bases and J 2 bases; bases outside gene matches: 8. Germline values: CDR1 GTSNPN, CDR2 SVGIG (reference sequence). The CDR3 nucleotides read TGTGCCTGGAGTTTGGCGGGCGGGGGGGCCACAGATACGCAGTATTTT. It specifies CAWSLAGGGATDTQYF.

Only one count was recorded for this clone. This chain links TRBV6-1 with TRBJ1-4; the match to TRBD1 covers 10 bases. Germline-derived CDR1 and CDR2 are MNHNS and SASEGT. This CDR3 has 14 amino acids. Trimming cost V 3 bases and J 10 bases; bases outside gene matches: 5. The DNA for the CDR3 is TGTGCCAGCAGTGAGGCGGGACAGGGGAGAAAACTGTTTTTT. It encodes CASSEAGQGRKLFF.

CDR3 sequence reads: CASSQEGQGTYYGYTF. In DNA, the CDR3 is TGCGCCAGCAGCCAAGAAGGACAGGGAACATACTATGGCTACACCTTC. The chain joins TRBV4-1 to TRBJ1-2; 8 bases line up with TRBD1. Per the germline V gene, CDR1 is MGHRA and CDR2 is YSYEKL. V lost 0 bases, J lost 3 bases, and 6 bases stayed unmatched. This CDR3 comprises 16 residues.

The chain uses TRBV2 and TRBJ2-7; possibly TRBD2 for D (5 bases). V lost 0 bases, J lost 4 bases, and 10 bases lay in between. Per germline, CDR1 SNHLY and CDR2 FYNNEI. The CDR3 runs 14 residues. The CDR3 DNA sequence: TGTGCCAGCAGTGAAGCGCCCGGGGATTACGAGCAGTACTTC. Residues: CASSEAPGDYEQYF.

This sequence joins TRBV5-6 and TRBJ2-7; TRBD1 matches 10 bases. This CDR3 has 12 residues. The V gene's germline CDR1 is SGHDT and CDR2 YYEEEE. Germline trimming cut 5 bases from V and 7 bases from J; bases unmatched to any gene: 3. DNA for the CDR3: TGTGCCAGCAGGGGACAGGGGAAGGAGCAGTACTTC. Protein: CASRGQGKEQYF.

This chain joins TRBV6-5 and TRBJ1-1; possibly TRBD1 for D (5 bases). Per germline, CDR1 MNHEY and CDR2 SVGAGI. V was clipped by 6 bases and J by 1 base, with 9 bases between them. The CDR3 is made up of 13 amino acids. The CDR3 here is CASRDNRNTEAFF. DNA of the CDR3: TGTGCCAGCAGGGACAATCGGAACACTGAAGCTTTCTTT.

V is TRBV27 and J is TRBJ2-7, with a tentative D call TRBD1 (6 bases). V lost 3 bases, J lost 2 bases, and 11 bases lay in between. This CDR3 has 14 amino acids. CDR1 is MNHEY, CDR2 SMNVEV, per germline (reference sequence). CDR3 in amino acids: CASSFQGGPYEQYF. Here the CDR3 DNA reads TGTGCCAGCAGTTTTCAAGGGGGTCCCTACGAGCAGTACTTC.

This chain joins TRBV11-3 and TRBJ2-1; 9 bases are shared with TRBD1. There are 18 residues in the CDR3. In germline, CDR1 is SGHNT, CDR2 YENEEA. Germline trimming cut 3 bases from V and 1 base from J; bases unmatched to any gene: 10. The CDR3 is CASSLSGTGSYSYNEQFF. For the CDR3, the DNA is TGTGCCAGCAGCTTGTCCGGGACAGGGTCATATTCCTACAATGAGCAGTTCTTC. Full variable domain (missing parts from reference TRBV11-3 and TRBJ2-1): EAGVVQSPRYKIIEKKQPVAFWCNPISGHNTLYWYLQNLGQGPELLIRYENEEAVDDSQLPKDRFSAERLKGVDSTLKIQPAELGDSAVYLCASSLSGTGSYSYNEQFFGPGTRLTVL.

The chain combines TRBV19 with TRBJ1-5; 9 bases are a match to TRBD1. The junction had 11 bases not matched to a gene; V was cut back by 5 bases and J by 0 bases. The V gene's germline CDR1 is LNHDA and CDR2 SQIVND (reference sequence). This CDR3 contains 18 residues. The CDR3 nucleotides are TGTGCCAGTAGTTCATTCCGGACAGGGGCCTATAGCAATCAGCCCCAGCATTTT. Its protein is CASSSFRTGAYSNQPQHF.

The chain couples TRBV18 to TRBJ2-2; a possible D gene is TRBD1 (6 bases). Germline V gene sequence: CDR1 KGHSH, CDR2 LQKENI. V gave up 2 bases and J gave up 5 bases, with 12 bases separating them. The CDR3 has 15 amino acids. The CDR3 protein is CASSPRDIQTGELFF. As DNA, the CDR3 is TGTGCCAGCTCACCAAGGGACATCCAGACCGGGGAGCTGTTTTTT.

V and J are TRBV30 and TRBJ2-7; 7 bases match TRBD1. There are 14 residues in the CDR3. With V trimmed by 8 bases and J by 2 bases, 12 bases remained unmatched. Germline lookup yields CDR1 GTSNPN and CDR2 SVGIG (reference sequence). CDR3 in amino acids: CAVHLRGQTYEQYF. As DNA, the CDR3 is TGTGCCGTCCACCTCCGGGGACAGACCTACGAGCAGTACTTC.